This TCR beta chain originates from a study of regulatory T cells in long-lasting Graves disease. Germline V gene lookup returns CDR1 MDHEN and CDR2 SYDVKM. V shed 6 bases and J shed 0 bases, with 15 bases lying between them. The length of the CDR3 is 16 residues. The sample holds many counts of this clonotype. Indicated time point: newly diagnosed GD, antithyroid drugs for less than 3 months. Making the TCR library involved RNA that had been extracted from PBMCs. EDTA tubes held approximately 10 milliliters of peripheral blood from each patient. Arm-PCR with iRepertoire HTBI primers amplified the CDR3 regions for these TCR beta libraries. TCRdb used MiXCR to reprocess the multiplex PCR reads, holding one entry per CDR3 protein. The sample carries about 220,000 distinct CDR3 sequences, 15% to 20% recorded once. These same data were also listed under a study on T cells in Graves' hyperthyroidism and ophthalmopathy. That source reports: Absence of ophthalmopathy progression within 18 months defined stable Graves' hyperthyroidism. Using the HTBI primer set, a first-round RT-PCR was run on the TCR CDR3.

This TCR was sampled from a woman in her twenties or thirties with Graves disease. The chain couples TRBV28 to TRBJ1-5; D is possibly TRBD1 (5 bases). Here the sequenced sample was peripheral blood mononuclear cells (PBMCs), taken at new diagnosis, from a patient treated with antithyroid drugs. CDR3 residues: CASSLQTGYSNQPQHF. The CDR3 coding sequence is TGTGCCAGCAGCCTCCAAACAGGATATAGCAATCAGCCCCAGCATTTT.